The 29 T cell receptor beta chains below come from one sample, sequenced in a study of human T cells and chemical hapten exposure. Noted time point: patch test 3, about 24 weeks after DPC sensitization. Treatment specified: therapeutic diphenylcyclopropenone sensitization with weekly scalp DPC. Each CDR3 protein gets one entry after TCRdb re-called the RACE reads with MiXCR. The data show 130,000 or so distinct CDR3 sequences, over 9% seen once. The sequencing used whole blood, collected in connection with sensitization to the hapten diphenylcyclopropenone (DPC). The receptor set was obtained from a woman between 50 and 59 years old with alopecia areata. Some clones in this sample may be carry-over from other donors' samples.

This clonotype was seen only a few times. The chain links TRBV5-6 to TRBJ1-1; no definite D call. The germline CDR1 and CDR2 sequences are SGHDT and YYEEEE. V was pared by 2 bases and J by 5 bases, with 7 bases between. The CDR3 extends over 12 amino acids. CDR3 bases: TGTGCCAGCAGCTTCGGCGAGACTGAAGCTTTCTTT. Amino acid sequence: CASSFGETEAFF.

This clonotype was seen at least ten times. V and J are TRBV28 and TRBJ1-2; D is unresolved. V lost 2 bases to trimming and J lost 1 base, with 11 bases between them. This CDR3 is built from 15 residues. Germline V CDR1 and CDR2: MDHEN, SYDVKM. The CDR3 sequence is CASSLRQILNYGYTF. Here the CDR3 DNA reads TGTGCCAGCAGTTTAAGGCAGATCCTTAACTATGGCTACACCTTC.

The chain links TRBV12-3 or TRBV12-4 to TRBJ2-3; perhaps TRBD1 as D (6 bases). Between the trimmed V and J ends, which lost 4 bases and 3 bases, there was a span of 11 bases. This CDR3 spans 14 amino acids. CDR3 amino acids: CASSSGTFTDTQYF. The DNA for the CDR3 is TGTGCCAGCAGTTCCGGGACATTTACAGATACGCAGTATTTT.

The rearrangement joins TRBV27 to TRBJ2-1; the D gene is possibly TRBD1 (5 bases). Trimming pared 4 bases from V and 9 bases from J, leaving 10 bases between. The length of the CDR3 is 12 residues. The germline V gene has CDR1 MNHEY and CDR2 SMNVEV (reference sequence). The DNA for the CDR3 is TGTGCCAGCAGTTCCCAGGGAAGTGAGCAGTTCTTC. Protein: CASSSQGSEQFF.

The chain joins TRBV7-2 to TRBJ2-3; 10 nucleotides agree with TRBD1. Germline trimming cut 5 bases from V and 5 bases from J; bases unmatched to any gene: 7. The V gene's germline CDR1 is SGHTA and CDR2 FQGNSA. This CDR3 comprises 15 residues. For the CDR3, the DNA is TGTGCCAGCAGCCCCCGGGACAGGGGTGAAGATACGCAGTATTTT. It yields the protein CASSPRDRGEDTQYF.

This clonotype showed up just a few times. The chain couples TRBV28 to TRBJ2-5, with 12 bases lining up with TRBD2. The CDR3 runs 16 residues. CDR1 and CDR2 from the germline V gene are MDHEN and SYDVKM. The V segment lost 1 base and the J segment 5 bases; nucleotides outside the gene matches: 5. The CDR3 sequence: CASSLFWTSGAETQYF. Written as DNA, the CDR3 is TGTGCCAGCAGTTTATTTTGGACTAGCGGGGCGGAGACCCAGTACTTC.

The chain couples TRBV7-2 to TRBJ1-1; D perhaps matches TRBD1 (6 bases). CDR1 SGHTA and CDR2 FQGNSA come from the germline V gene. This CDR3 has 15 residues. Trimming removed 3 bases at V and 5 bases at J, with 16 bases between. The CDR3 DNA reads TGTGCCAGCAGCTTTCCTCAGGACACAGGGACTGAAGCTTTCTTT. Translating gives CASSFPQDTGTEAFF.

The J gene is TRBJ2-7, the V gene TRBV18; D uncertain. The V gene lost 1 base and the J gene lost 2 bases, with 9 bases spanning the gap. CDR3 length: 14 amino acids. The germline CDR1 and CDR2 sequences are KGHSH and LQKENI. The CDR3 DNA sequence: TGTGCCAGCTCACCACAGGCCGGCACCTACGAGCAGTACTTC. It yields the protein CASSPQAGTYEQYF.

V and J are TRBV5-1 and TRBJ2-7; TRBD2 might be the D (6 bases). CDR1 SGHRS and CDR2 YFSETQ come from the germline V gene. The length of the CDR3 is 14 residues. Trimming pared 0 bases from V and 3 bases from J, leaving 10 bases between. This CDR3 reads CASSLEREVYEQYF. DNA for the CDR3: TGCGCCAGCAGCTTGGAAAGGGAGGTCTACGAGCAGTACTTC.

This clonotype appeared many times. The chain combines TRBV29-1 with TRBJ2-7; D unclear. The ends were cut back, 4 bases at V and 5 bases at J, with 12 bases in the middle. Per germline, CDR1 SQVTM and CDR2 ANQGSEA. CDR3 length equals 12 residues. For the CDR3, the DNA is TGCAGCGTTGGATCTAGTTCCGACGAGCAGTACTTC. This sequence encodes CSVGSSSDEQYF.

The rearrangement uses TRBV5-4 and TRBJ2-3; 10 bases line up with TRBD2. The V segment lost 0 bases and the J segment 2 bases; nucleotides outside the gene matches: 3. CDR3 size: 16 residues. Looked up from germline, CDR1 is SGHNT and CDR2 is YYREEE (reference sequence). CDR3: CASSLEAGGITDTQYF. The CDR3 region has the DNA TGTGCCAGCAGCTTGGAAGCGGGAGGGATCACAGATACGCAGTATTTT. Looking up the rest from reference TRBV5-4 and TRBJ2-3 gives the full variable domain: ETGVTQSPTHLIKTRGQQVTLRCSSQSGHNTVSWYQQALGQGPQFIFQYYREEENGRGNFPPRFSGLQFPNYSSELNVNALELDDSALYLCASSLEAGGITDTQYFGPGTRLTVL.

This chain connects TRBV29-1 to TRBJ1-4, with D perhaps TRBD1 (5 bases). Trimming took off 8 bases at V and 7 bases at J, with 17 bases between the two ends. The CDR3 is 13 amino acids. Germline V gives CDR1 SQVTM, CDR2 ANQGSEA. The CDR3 region has the DNA TGCAGCTTTACGTTAAGCGGGGGTGAAAAACTGTTTTTT. It encodes CSFTLSGGEKLFF.

This clonotype showed up just a few times. V gene TRBV9 combines with J gene TRBJ1-1, with TRBD1 matching over 8 bases. This CDR3 is 16 amino acids long. Germline-derived CDR1 and CDR2 are SGDLS and YYNGEE. V gave up 0 bases and J gave up 1 base; unmatched junction bases: 5. CDR3 in DNA: TGTGCCAGCAGCGTAGTTCCGACAGGGGCGAACACTGAAGCTTTCTTT. The encoded protein is CASSVVPTGANTEAFF.

The chain uses TRBV12-3 or TRBV12-4 and TRBJ2-2; either TRBD1 or TRBD2 may supply D (5 bases each). The CDR3 has 19 amino acids. V lost 6 bases, J lost 0 bases, and 23 bases lay in between. The CDR3: CASRQDSPIFSANTGELFF. For the CDR3, the DNA is TGTGCCAGCAGACAAGACAGTCCAATTTTTAGCGCGAACACCGGGGAGCTGTTTTTT.

This clonotype was recorded many times. J is TRBJ2-5 and V is TRBV20-1; 14 positions agree with TRBD2. Trimming removed 2 bases from V and 2 bases from J; junction bases left unmatched: 4. This CDR3 has 16 amino acids. Germline V gene lookup returns CDR1 DFQATT and CDR2 SNEGSKA (reference sequence). CDR3 region: CSARRLAGGKQETQYF. CDR3 DNA sequence: TGCAGTGCTAGACGACTAGCGGGGGGGAAACAAGAGACCCAGTACTTC.

This clonotype came up a few times. The gene calls are TRBV4-1 and TRBJ2-5, with a weak D call TRBD2 (5 bases). The CDR3 spans 15 residues. In germline, CDR1 is MGHRA, CDR2 YSYEKL. Trimming shortened V by 4 bases and J by 4 bases, and 16 bases separated the two germline ends. The CDR3 bases are TGCGCCAGCAGCCCAAGCTCGGGGTCGGCAGAGACCCAGTACTTC. It yields the protein CASSPSSGSAETQYF.

This clonotype came up a few times. This chain connects TRBV15 to TRBJ2-7; TRBD1 matches 9 bases. Germline V gives CDR1 LNHNV, CDR2 YYDKDF (reference sequence). This CDR3 has 14 amino acids. V trimming: 5 bases; J trimming: 3 bases; junction bases outside the gene matches: 5. The CDR3 nucleotides read TGTGCCACCAGCCGGGACAGGGTCCTCTACGAGCAGTACTTC. It codes for CATSRDRVLYEQYF. Variable domain in full (rest from reference TRBV15 and TRBJ2-7): DAMVIQNPRYQVTQFGKPVTLSCSQTLNHNVMYWYQQKSSQAPKLLFHYYDKDFNNEADTPDNFQSRRPNTSFCFLDIRSPGLGDTAMYLCATSRDRVLYEQYFGPGTRLTVT.

This clonotype was recorded a few times. The chain couples TRBV6-2 or TRBV6-3 to TRBJ2-1; 14 bases are shared with TRBD2. Germline CDR1 reads MNHEY; CDR2 reads SVGEGT. After removal of 6 bases from V and 7 bases from J, the junction contained 11 bases not matched to a gene. CDR3 length equals 17 residues. The CDR3 bases are TGTGCCAGCAGCCTCAGGACTAGCGGGAGGTTGGATAATGAGCAGTTCTTC. Translating it yields CASSLRTSGRLDNEQFF.

V gene TRBV12-3 or TRBV12-4 combines with J gene TRBJ2-7; D uncertain. V dropped 0 bases and J dropped 2 bases, with 8 bases sitting between them. This CDR3 is 14 amino acids long. The CDR3 reads CASSLAGFPYEQYF. In DNA, the CDR3 is TGTGCCAGCAGTTTAGCAGGGTTCCCCTACGAGCAGTACTTC.

Only a few counts were recorded for this clonotype. The chain couples TRBV29-1 to TRBJ2-7, with 10 bases matching TRBD1. Germline V gene sequence: CDR1 SQVTM, CDR2 ANQGSEA. J gave up 5 bases and V 7 bases, and 11 bases lay outside the gene matches. This CDR3 has 14 residues. CDR3 region: CSAVTGTGVNEQYF. The CDR3 DNA reads as TGCAGCGCAGTTACCGGGACAGGGGTTAACGAGCAGTACTTC.

This clonotype was counted many times. The V call is TRBV7-2, the J call TRBJ2-5; TRBD2 matches 8 bases. The CDR3 length is 12 residues. From germline, CDR1 is SGHTA and CDR2 FQGNSA. V shed 5 bases and J 7 bases; nucleotides not matched to a gene: 3. CDR3 sequence: CASSPGGVTQYF. CDR3 nucleotides: TGTGCCAGCAGCCCGGGAGGGGTGACCCAGTACTTC.

The genes are TRBV5-1 and TRBJ2-3; D is unclear. Trimming cost V 4 bases and J 0 bases, with 9 bases left between them. The CDR3 is made up of 14 amino acids. The germline gives CDR1 SGHRS, CDR2 YFSETQ. The chain's CDR3 is CASSPIPSTDTQYF. CDR3 nucleotide sequence: TGCGCCAGCAGCCCCATCCCAAGCACAGATACGCAGTATTTT.

This clonotype came up a few times. This rearrangement joins TRBV28 to TRBJ2-7; D gene unclear. The germline gives CDR1 MDHEN, CDR2 SYDVKM. The CDR3 covers 14 residues. The V gene lost 5 bases and the J gene lost 2 bases, with 13 bases spanning the gap. CDR3 in amino acids: CASSLTPTTYEQYF. In DNA form, the CDR3 reads TGTGCCAGCAGTCTAACCCCGACAACCTACGAGCAGTACTTC.

This clonotype was observed a few times. The V gene is TRBV5-4, the J gene TRBJ2-2, with D uncertain. Trimming left V 2 bases short and J 6 bases short, with 8 bases between. The germline V gene encodes CDR1 SGHNT and CDR2 YYREEE (reference sequence). The CDR3 length is 13 residues. The CDR3 loop reads CASSLWSSGELFF. DNA of the CDR3: TGTGCCAGCAGCTTATGGTCGTCCGGGGAGCTGTTTTTT.

The chain carries TRBV2 and TRBJ2-1; a possible D gene is TRBD2 (6 bases). CDR3 length: 15 residues. Germline CDR1 reads SNHLY; CDR2 reads FYNNEI. V lost 3 bases, J lost 9 bases, and 18 bases lay in between. In nucleotides, the CDR3 is TGTGCCAGCAGTGATTTGACTAGAATCGGCGGTGAGCAGTTCTTC. Its protein product is CASSDLTRIGGEQFF.

This clonotype was found many times. The chain links TRBV29-1 to TRBJ1-1; TRBD1 might be the D (6 bases). Germline CDR1 SQVTM, CDR2 ANQGSEA. The CDR3 contains 14 residues. V lost 1 base and J lost 4, with 13 bases in between. The CDR3 sequence is CSVEVEGGTTEAFF. CDR3 sequence (DNA): TGCAGCGTTGAAGTGGAAGGGGGGACCACTGAAGCTTTCTTT.

The chain's CDR3 is CASSSRRASQETQYF. The CDR3 bases are TGTGCCAGCAGCTCCCGTCGAGCGTCCCAAGAGACCCAGTACTTC. This chain connects TRBV7-2 to TRBJ2-5; no reliable D call. The CDR3 spans 15 residues. In germline, CDR1 is SGHTA, CDR2 FQGNSA. The V end lost 4 bases, the J end lost 1 base, and 13 bases lay between the germline ends.

The sample holds a few counts of this clonotype. The chain uses TRBV18 and TRBJ2-2, with 12 bases matching TRBD2. CDR1 and CDR2 (germline): KGHSH, LQKENI. CDR3 length equals 16 residues. J lost 3 bases, V lost 4 bases, and 3 bases had no gene match. The CDR3 here is CASSLRTSGDTGELFF. The CDR3 nucleotides are TGTGCCAGCTCACTAAGGACTAGCGGGGACACCGGGGAGCTGTTTTTT.

The chain recombines TRBV10-2 with TRBJ2-7; D call uncertain. The V end lost 5 bases, the J end lost 1 base, and 15 bases lay between the germline ends. The CDR3 runs 15 residues. CDR1 WSHSY and CDR2 SAAADI come from the germline V gene. This chain's CDR3 is CASSLGGEPSYEQYF. CDR3 coding DNA: TGCGCCAGCAGTCTGGGCGGCGAGCCATCCTACGAGCAGTACTTC.